This passage covers 16 T cell receptor beta chains from one sample sequenced in a study of OX40 agonist ivuxolimab in advanced cancers. Clones were read by immunoSEQ multiplex PCR, and TCRdb kept only the in-frame ones, dropping some. The sample has around 81,000 clones, about 80% seen once; the top ten hold 6% to 8.5%. The sequencing here drew on CD4+ or CD8+ T cells sorted from blood, taken in a trial of the OX40 agonist ivuxolimab. These receptors were taken from an adult with an advanced solid tumor such as melanoma, head and neck, liver or kidney cancer.

The chain joins TRBV11-2 to TRBJ2-2; 7 nucleotides line up with TRBD2. Germline V lookup: CDR1 SGHAT, CDR2 FQNNGV. The CDR3 sequence is 16 residues long. Trimming took 2 bases from V and 4 from J; bases not matched to a gene: 7. Written as DNA, the CDR3 is TGTGCCAGCAGCTTAATTTGGGGGAGGGCCACCGGGGAGCTGTTTTTT. Amino acids: CASSLIWGRATGELFF.

The chain uses TRBV10-3 and TRBJ2-7; 11 nucleotides match TRBD2. Germline V CDR1 and CDR2: ENHRY, SYGVKD. The CDR3 has 16 amino acids. V lost 0 bases, J lost 6 bases, and 7 bases stayed unmatched. CDR3 sequence reads: CAISESVGLAGGEQYF. The DNA of the CDR3 is TGTGCCATCAGTGAGTCGGTCGGCCTAGCGGGGGGCGAGCAGTACTTC.

V and J are TRBV6-6 and TRBJ1-5, with TRBD1 identical over 10 bases. CDR1 and CDR2 from the germline V gene are MNHNY and SVGAGI (reference sequence). V shed 4 bases and J 5 bases; nucleotides not matched to a gene: 5. The length of the CDR3 is 15 residues. CDR3 DNA: TGTGCCAGCAGTTTTAAAGGGACAGGGGATCAGCCCCAGCATTTT. Encoded protein: CASSFKGTGDQPQHF.

The chain is built from TRBV5-6 and TRBJ1-6; D not resolved. Germline CDR1 is SGHDT and CDR2 is YYEEEE. The V end lost 6 bases, the J end lost 3 bases, and 13 bases lay between the germline ends. The CDR3 contains 15 residues. The CDR3, as DNA: TGTGCCAGCATCAATGCCGAGAGCTATAATTCACCCCTCCACTTT. Protein: CASINAESYNSPLHF. The full variable domain, its missing parts supplied by reference TRBV5-6 and TRBJ1-6, is DAGVTQSPTHLIKTRGQQVTLRCSPKSGHDTVSWYQQALGQGPQFIFQYYEEEERQRGNFPDRFSGHQFPNYSSELNVNALLLGDSALYLCASINAESYNSPLHFGNGTRLTVT.

This clone was counted between two and nine times. The chain has TRBV10-3 and TRBJ2-7; tentatively, D is TRBD2 (6 bases). Germline V gene lookup returns CDR1 ENHRY and CDR2 SYGVKD. The CDR3 loop spans 13 amino acids. The ends were cut back, 8 bases at V and 0 bases at J, with 11 bases in the middle. The CDR3 DNA sequence: TGTGCCATCGGCTCCGGGAGCTCCTACGAGCAGTACGTC. This translates into CAIGSGSSYEQYV.

The rearrangement links TRBV28 to TRBJ2-1; D ambiguous. The CDR3 has 14 amino acids. The V gene lost 3 bases and the J gene lost 5 bases, with 11 bases spanning the gap. In germline, CDR1 is MDHEN, CDR2 SYDVKM. CDR3 region: CASSFLSQHNEQFF. CDR3 sequence (DNA): TGTGCCAGCAGTTTCTTATCCCAACACAATGAGCAGTTCTTC.

This clone showed up just once. The chain combines TRBV6-5 with TRBJ2-5; perhaps TRBD2 as D (6 bases). Trimming took 2 bases from V and 2 from J, leaving 9 bases between them. The CDR3 spans 14 residues. Per the germline V gene, CDR1 is MNHEY and CDR2 is SVGAGI. The CDR3, as DNA: TGTGCCAGCAGTTACCTGGCGGGGCAAGAGACCCAGTACTTC. As protein: CASSYLAGQETQYF.

The J gene is TRBJ2-7, the V gene TRBV7-2; the match to TRBD2 covers 12 bases. This CDR3 is 18 amino acids long. Germline V gene data show CDR1 as SGHTA and CDR2 as FQGNSA. Losses at the gene ends were 3 bases for V and 4 bases for J; bases not matched to a gene: 13. CDR3 residues: CASSFRTSGAFSLYEQYF. DNA for the CDR3: TGTGCCAGCAGCTTCCGGACTAGCGGGGCATTTTCTCTTTACGAGCAGTACTTC. The entire variable domain, with the rest obtained from reference TRBV7-2 and TRBJ2-7, is as follows: GAGVSQSPSNKVTEKGKDVELRCDPISGHTALYWYRQSLGQGLEFLIYFQGNSAPDKSGLPSDRFSAERTGGSVSTLTIQRTQQEDSAVYLCASSFRTSGAFSLYEQYFGPGTRLTVT.

The chain has TRBV15 and TRBJ2-3; the match to TRBD2 covers 8 bases. Germline CDR1 reads LNHNV; CDR2 reads YYDKDF (reference sequence). V shed 1 base and J 3 bases; nucleotides not matched to a gene: 12. The length of the CDR3 is 18 residues. The CDR3 is CATSRAYPRGGRTDTQYF. The CDR3, as DNA: TGTGCCACCAGCAGAGCCTACCCTCGGGGGGGACGGACAGATACGCAGTATTTT.

V is TRBV27 and J is TRBJ1-2; maybe TRBD1 (5 bases). This CDR3 is built from 13 residues. Germline V gene sequence: CDR1 MNHEY, CDR2 SMNVEV (reference sequence). The V end lost 2 bases, the J end lost 4 bases, and 8 bases lay between the germline ends. The CDR3 here is CASSLRRGYGYTF. CDR3 in DNA: TGTGCCAGCAGTTTACGGAGGGGCTATGGCTACACCTTC.

The V call is TRBV7-9, the J call TRBJ2-3; D possibly corresponds to TRBD2 (6 bases). The CDR3 loop spans 15 amino acids. In germline, CDR1 is SEHNR, CDR2 FQNEAQ (reference sequence). V was trimmed by 8 bases and J by 0 bases, leaving 15 bases between them. CDR3: CASGFTGASTDTQYF. The DNA of the CDR3 is TGTGCCAGCGGGTTCACGGGAGCTAGCACAGATACGCAGTATTTT.

This chain links TRBV5-5 with TRBJ1-4; no definite D call. CDR1 and CDR2 from the germline V gene are SGHKS and YYEKEE (reference sequence). With 0 bases removed from V and 0 bases from J, the gap between germline ends came to 9 bases. This CDR3 has 16 residues. In nucleotides, the CDR3 is TGTGCCAGCAGCTTGGGGCAGCTCGCAACTAATGAAAAACTGTTTTTT. Translation gives CASSLGQLATNEKLFF.

This chain links TRBV28 with TRBJ2-1; 8 positions match TRBD2. The CDR3 loop spans 15 amino acids. The V gene end was trimmed by 2 bases and the J gene end by 6 bases; junction bases not matched to a gene: 6. Germline V lookup: CDR1 MDHEN, CDR2 SYDVKM. CDR3 protein: CASSLLAGYGNEQFF. The CDR3 region has the DNA TGTGCCAGCAGTTTACTAGCGGGTTACGGCAATGAGCAGTTCTTC.

The chain employs TRBV4-2 and TRBJ2-7; tentatively, D is TRBD2 (6 bases). The CDR3 has 16 residues. Deletions cut 0 bases from V and 7 bases from J, with 19 bases between. Germline V gives CDR1 LGHNA, CDR2 YNFKEQ. The CDR3 reads CASSQEGSGPTLEQYF. As DNA, the CDR3 is TGTGCCAGCAGCCAAGAGGGTAGCGGACCTACGTTAGAGCAGTACTTC.

The chain links TRBV7-2 to TRBJ2-7; 8 nucleotides align to TRBD2. The CDR3 has 16 amino acids. Trimming took 2 bases from V and 1 from J; bases not matched to a gene: 7. The V gene's germline CDR1 is SGHTA and CDR2 FQGNSA. The chain's CDR3 is CASSLIATSGSYEQYF. CDR3 DNA: TGTGCCAGCAGCTTAATTGCCACTAGCGGATCCTACGAGCAGTACTTC.

The rearrangement links TRBV28 to TRBJ2-3, with 8 nucleotides matching TRBD1. Germline CDR1 reads MDHEN; CDR2 reads SYDVKM. V gave up 5 bases and J gave up 3 bases; unmatched junction bases: 7. This CDR3 has 15 amino acids. In DNA, the CDR3 is TGTGCCAGCAGTCTCCCCAGGGGGCAAACAGATACGCAGTATTTT. This gives the protein CASSLPRGQTDTQYF.